These 9 T cell receptor beta chains were sequenced from one sample in a study of T cells in Graves' hyperthyroidism and ophthalmopathy. There were TCR beta CDR3 regions amplified from RNA transcripts. First-round RT-PCR targeting the TCR CDR3 was performed with the HTBI primer set. A single record per CDR3 protein comes from TCRdb applying MiXCR to the multiplex PCR reads. The data contain 500,000 or so distinct CDR3 sequences, approximately 17% of them singletons. Source material: blood. The receptors were gathered from a woman between 18 and 30 years old with Graves' ophthalmopathy.

Here the CDR3 DNA reads TGTGCCAGCAGTGAAATCGGACCGAGCCTTAGGGAGCAGTACTTC. Protein: CASSEIGPSLREQYF. V and J are TRBV25-1 and TRBJ2-7; D not certain. This CDR3 comprises 15 residues. The ends were cut back, 2 bases at V and 7 bases at J, with 18 bases in the middle. Germline V CDR1 and CDR2: MGHDK, SYGVNS.

The chain combines TRBV7-6 with TRBJ2-2; D could derive from TRBD1 or TRBD2 (6 bases each). CDR3 length equals 16 residues. Germline V lookup: CDR1 SGHVS, CDR2 FNYEAQ. Trimming left V 5 bases short and J 2 bases short, with 15 bases between. The CDR3 DNA follows: TGTGCCAGCAGCCCCCCGGGGGCCGTCAACACCGGGGAGCTGTTTTTT. Translated, it gives CASSPPGAVNTGELFF. Full variable domain (missing parts from reference TRBV7-6 and TRBJ2-2): GAGVSQSPRYKVTKRGQDVALRCDPISGHVSLYWYRQALGQGPEFLTYFNYEAQQDKSGLPNDRFSAERPEGSISTLTIQRTEQRDSAMYRCASSPPGAVNTGELFFGEGSRLTVL.

This clonotype was seen at least ten times. The genes are TRBV7-8 and TRBJ2-4, with D possibly TRBD1 on 6 matching bases. V lost 5 bases to trimming and J lost 1 base, with 12 bases between them. CDR1 SGHVS and CDR2 FQNEAQ come from the germline V gene. This CDR3 spans 15 amino acids. The CDR3, as DNA: TGTGCCAGCAGCATCTTGACAGGTGCCAAAAACATTCAGTACTTC. Translating gives CASSILTGAKNIQYF.

This clonotype has a count of ten or more. The rearrangement joins TRBV6-2 or TRBV6-3 to TRBJ2-5; maybe TRBD2 (6 bases). Trimming pared 6 bases from V and 5 bases from J, leaving 25 bases between. The germline gives CDR1 MNHEY, CDR2 SVGEGT. This CDR3 has 17 residues. CDR3 bases: TGTGCCAGCAGGGGCGGGGAGGCTTACGGACGGCAGGAGACCCAGTACTTC. This gives the protein CASRGGEAYGRQETQYF.

The rearrangement joins TRBV29-1 to TRBJ2-7; D gene unclear. CDR3 size: 13 residues. Germline assignment: CDR1 SQVTM and CDR2 ANQGSEA. V gave up 4 bases and J gave up 2 bases, with 12 bases separating them. The CDR3 DNA reads TGCAGCGTTGGGGGTCTTGGAGCCTACGAGCAGTACTTC. The encoded protein is CSVGGLGAYEQYF.

This clonotype showed up many times. This rearrangement joins TRBV6-2 or TRBV6-3 to TRBJ1-5, with TRBD1 matching 7 bases. This CDR3 comprises 14 residues. The germline V gene has CDR1 MNHEY and CDR2 SVGEGT. The J segment lost 7 bases and the V segment lost 5 bases, leaving 8 bases of the junction unmatched. The CDR3, as DNA: TGTGCCAGCAGTAGAGACAGGGATCGACAGCCCCAGCATTTT. This sequence encodes CASSRDRDRQPQHF.

This rearrangement joins TRBV6-1 to TRBJ2-3, with 10 bases matching TRBD1. Germline V gene lookup returns CDR1 MNHNS and CDR2 SASEGT. The CDR3 loop spans 15 amino acids. The J segment lost 5 bases and the V segment lost 5 bases, leaving 7 bases of the junction unmatched. This CDR3 is CASSPRQGAGDTQYF. CDR3 nucleotide sequence: TGTGCCAGCAGTCCTAGACAGGGGGCGGGAGATACGCAGTATTTT.

In its sample, this clonotype was seen many times. This chain connects TRBV5-5 to TRBJ2-5, with D perhaps TRBD1 (5 bases). The V end was cut by 2 bases, the J end by 4 bases, with 9 bases between. In germline, CDR1 is SGHKS, CDR2 YYEKEE (reference sequence). The CDR3 is 13 residues long. The chain's CDR3 is CASSFRVGETQYF. CDR3 in DNA: TGTGCCAGCAGCTTCAGGGTGGGAGAGACCCAGTACTTC.

This clonotype was observed a handful of times. The chain joins TRBV27 to TRBJ2-7, with D tentatively TRBD1 (5 bases). The ends were cut back, 0 bases at V and 4 bases at J, with 10 bases in the middle. From germline, CDR1 is MNHEY and CDR2 SMNVEV (reference sequence). The CDR3 is 14 residues long. The CDR3 DNA follows: TGTGCCAGCAGTTTATCGAATCAGGGTTACGAGCAGTACTTC. Translated: CASSLSNQGYEQYF.